This T cell receptor (beta chain) was captured by sequencing in a study of human T cells and chemical hapten exposure. The V and J ends lost 3 bases and 1 base respectively, with 13 bases between them. The CDR3 consists of 15 residues. MiXCR was run by TCRdb on the RACE reads, yielding one entry per CDR3 protein. The table shows some 90,000 distinct CDR3 sequences, with approximately 10% occurring only once. Time point defined: patch test 2, 6 weeks after DPC sensitization. The treatment here: therapeutic diphenylcyclopropenone sensitization with weekly scalp DPC. The receptor comes from a woman aged 40 to 55 with alopecia areata. Some clones in this sample may be carry-over from other donors' samples. This specimen consisted of whole blood, obtained in connection with sensitization to the hapten diphenylcyclopropenone (DPC). V and J are TRBV12-3 or TRBV12-4 and TRBJ2-7; D possibly uses TRBD1 or TRBD2 (5 bases each). This CDR3 is CASSFGALNSYEQYF. The CDR3 nucleotides are TGTGCCAGCAGTTTCGGGGCACTAAATTCCTACGAGCAGTACTTC.